The TCR beta chain described here comes from a study of blood T cell repertoires in COVID-19. Looking at the study overall: Samples came from the United States, Italy and Spain, spanning acute and convalescent COVID-19.

V shed 7 bases and J shed 5 bases, with 11 bases lying between them. From germline, CDR1 is LNHDA and CDR2 SQIVND (reference sequence). CDR3 length: 12 residues. Source study methods: The authors estimated nucleated cell counts from reference gene primer amplification. TCRdb keeps only in-frame clones here, not all; method: immunoSEQ multiplex PCR. The V and J calls and the clone size are those of that table, but D and trimming were determined from the DNA. This sample yields over 200,000 clones, of which 70% to 90% are seen a single time; about 12% belongs to the top ten. This sequence originates from a young woman who had recovered from COVID-19. The genes are TRBV19 and TRBJ2-5; possibly TRBD2 for D (5 bases). The specimen was peripheral blood. Here the CDR3 reads CASTAGGETQYF. DNA for the CDR3: TGTGCCAGTACGGCGGGCGGGGAGACCCAGTACTTC.